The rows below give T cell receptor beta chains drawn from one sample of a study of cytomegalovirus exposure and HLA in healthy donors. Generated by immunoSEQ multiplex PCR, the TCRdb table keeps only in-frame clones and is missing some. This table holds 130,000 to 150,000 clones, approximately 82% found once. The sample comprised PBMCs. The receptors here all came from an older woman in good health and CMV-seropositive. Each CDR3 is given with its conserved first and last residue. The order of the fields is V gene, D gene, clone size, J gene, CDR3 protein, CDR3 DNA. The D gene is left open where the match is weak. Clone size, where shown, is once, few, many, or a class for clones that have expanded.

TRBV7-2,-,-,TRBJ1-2,CASSLEGQANYGYTF,TGTGCCAGCAGCTTAGAAGGCCAGGCCAACTATGGCTACACCTTC
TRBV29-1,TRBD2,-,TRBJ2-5,CSVEAEREGGETQYF,TGCAGCGTTGAGGCGGAGCGGGAGGGAGGGGAGACCCAGTACTTC
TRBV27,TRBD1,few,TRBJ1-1,CASSLRTGGTEAFF,TGTGCCAGCAGTCTAAGGACAGGGGGGACTGAAGCTTTCTTT
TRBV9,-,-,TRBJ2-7,CASSVAGSDHYEQYF,TGTGCCAGCAGCGTAGCGGGTAGCGACCACTACGAGCAGTACTTC
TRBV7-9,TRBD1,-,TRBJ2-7,CASSGTGGSEQYF,TGTGCCAGCAGCGGTACAGGGGGAAGCGAGCAGTACTTC
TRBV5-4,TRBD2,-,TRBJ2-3,CASSTGLAPSTDTQYF,TGTGCCAGCAGCACCGGACTAGCGCCTAGCACAGATACGCAGTATTTT
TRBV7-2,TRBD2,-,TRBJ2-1,CASSLSASGRENEQFF,TGTGCCAGCAGCTTATCCGCTAGCGGGAGGGAAAATGAGCAGTTCTTC
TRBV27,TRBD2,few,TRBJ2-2,CASSLTSGSIPGELFF,TGTGCCAGCAGTCTTACTAGCGGGAGTATCCCCGGGGAGCTGTTTTTT
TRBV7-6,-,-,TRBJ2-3,CASSSPFRGARADTQYF,TGTGCCAGCAGCTCCCCTTTTAGGGGCGCAAGAGCAGATACGCAGTATTTT
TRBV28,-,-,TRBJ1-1,CASSLTRRTEAFF,TGTGCCAGCAGTTTAACACGAAGAACTGAAGCTTTCTTT
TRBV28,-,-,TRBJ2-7,CASTGGSGEQYF,TGTGCCAGCACTGGGGGGTCGGGCGAGCAGTACTTC
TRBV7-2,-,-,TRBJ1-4,CASSFGGTGEKLFF,TGTGCCAGCAGCTTCGGAGGGACCGGCGAAAAGCTGTTTTTT
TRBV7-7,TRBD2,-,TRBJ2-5,CASSPAGRGPETQYF,TGTGCTAGCAGCCCTGCGGGGAGGGGCCCGGAGACCCAGTACTTC
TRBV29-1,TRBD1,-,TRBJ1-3,CSIWTGGENTIYF,TGCAGCATATGGACAGGGGGTGAGAACACCATATATTTT
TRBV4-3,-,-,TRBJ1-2,CASSQGQETIEGYTF,TGCGCCAGCAGCCAAGGACAGGAGACGATCGAAGGCTACACCTTC
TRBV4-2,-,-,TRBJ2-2,CASSLRRGGNTGELFF,TGTGCCAGCAGCCTCCGGAGGGGAGGAAACACCGGGGAGCTGTTTTTT
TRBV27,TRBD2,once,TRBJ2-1,CASTVSGSGNNEQFF,TGTGCCAGCACTGTAAGCGGGAGCGGGAACAATGAGCAGTTCTTC
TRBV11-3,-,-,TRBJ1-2,CASSLDPAGNYGYTF,TGTGCCAGCAGCTTAGATCCGGCAGGGAACTATGGCTACACCTTC
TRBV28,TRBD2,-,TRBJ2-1,CASGGGIYNEQFF,TGTGCCAGCGGGGGAGGGATATACAATGAGCAGTTCTTC
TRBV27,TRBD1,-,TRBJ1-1,CASSLRGTAFTEAFF,TGTGCCAGCAGTTTAAGAGGGACAGCTTTCACTGAAGCTTTCTTT
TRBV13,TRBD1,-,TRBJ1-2,CASSLGRRTGANYGYTF,TGTGCCAGCAGCTTAGGCCGGCGGACAGGAGCCAACTATGGCTACACCTTC
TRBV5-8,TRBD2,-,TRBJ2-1,CASSPTGGNYNEQFF,TGTGCCAGCAGCCCTACGGGAGGAAACTACAATGAGCAGTTCTTC
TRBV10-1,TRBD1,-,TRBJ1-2,CAPTGTGGNEPYGYTF,TGCGCCCCCACCGGGACAGGGGGGAACGAGCCCTATGGCTACACCTTC
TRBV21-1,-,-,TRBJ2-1,CASSKGGGGSEQFF,TGTGCCAGCAGCAAAGGGGGTGGGGGGAGTGAGCAGTTCTTC
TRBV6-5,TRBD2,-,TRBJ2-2,CASRALAGVTGELFF,TGTGCCAGCAGGGCCCTAGCGGGAGTCACCGGGGAGCTGTTTTTT
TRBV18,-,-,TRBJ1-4,CASSQEAPSTNEKLFF,TGTGCCAGCTCACAAGAGGCACCTTCAACTAATGAAAAACTGTTTTTT
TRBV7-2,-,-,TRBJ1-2,CASSPANYGYTF,TGTGCCAGCAGCCCAGCTAACTATGGCTACACCTTC
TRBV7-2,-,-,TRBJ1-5,CASSLDRGQPQHF,TGTGCCAGCAGCTTAGATAGGGGACAGCCCCAGCATTTT
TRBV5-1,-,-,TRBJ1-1,CASPKPDTEDTEAFF,TGCGCCAGCCCCAAACCCGACACCGAAGACACTGAAGCTTTCTTT
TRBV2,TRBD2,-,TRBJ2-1,CASSGLAGGDNEQFF,TGTGCCAGCTCGGGACTAGCGGGAGGGGACAATGAGCAGTTCTTC
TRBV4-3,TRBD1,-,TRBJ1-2,CASSHVGQGVGYTF,TGCGCCAGCAGCCACGTTGGACAGGGCGTTGGCTACACCTTC
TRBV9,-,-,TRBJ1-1,CASSAQGGSDYTEAFF,TGTGCCAGCAGCGCCCAGGGAGGTTCGGACTACACTGAAGCTTTCTTT
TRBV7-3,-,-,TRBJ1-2,CASSLTGYGYTF,TGTGCCAGCAGCCTTACAGGGTATGGCTACACCTTC
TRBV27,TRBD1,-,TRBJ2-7,CASINRDRGAYEQYF,TGTGCCAGCATCAACCGGGACAGGGGAGCCTACGAGCAGTACTTC
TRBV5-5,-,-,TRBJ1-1,CASSLSLNTEAFF,TGTGCCAGCAGCTTGAGCCTTAACACTGAAGCTTTCTTT
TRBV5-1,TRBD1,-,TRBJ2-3,CASSIRQGPLDTQYF,TGCGCCAGCAGCATACGACAGGGCCCCTTAGATACGCAGTATTTT
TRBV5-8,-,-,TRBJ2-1,CASSLVGGNNEQFF,TGTGCCAGCAGCTTGGTTGGAGGGAACAATGAGCAGTTCTTC
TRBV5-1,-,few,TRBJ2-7,CASSTGQVIGEQYF,TGCGCCAGCAGCACGGGACAAGTGATTGGCGAGCAGTACTTC
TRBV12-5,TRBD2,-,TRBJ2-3,CASGSGTSTDTQYF,TGTGCTAGTGGAAGCGGGACTAGCACAGATACGCAGTATTTT
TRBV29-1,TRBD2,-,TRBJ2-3,CSVGGGTSGSLMTDTQYF,TGCAGCGTTGGGGGGGGGACTAGCGGGAGTCTGATGACAGATACGCAGTATTTT
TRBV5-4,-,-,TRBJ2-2,CASSFTGAGTGELFF,TGTGCCAGCAGCTTTACGGGAGCGGGCACCGGGGAGCTGTTTTTT
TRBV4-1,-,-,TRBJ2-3,CASSQVLDMADTQYF,TGCGCCAGCAGCCAAGTTTTAGATATGGCAGATACGCAGTATTTT
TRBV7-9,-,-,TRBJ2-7,CASSLEGPRAYEQYF,TGTGCCAGCAGCTTAGAGGGGCCCCGGGCCTACGAGCAGTACTTC
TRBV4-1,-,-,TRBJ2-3,CASSRDSTDTQYF,TGCGCCAGCTCGAGGGACTCCACAGATACGCAGTATTTT
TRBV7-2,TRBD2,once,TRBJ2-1,CASSPRLALTAYNEQFF,TGTGCCAGCAGCCCCCGACTAGCCCTAACAGCCTACAATGAGCAGTTCTTC
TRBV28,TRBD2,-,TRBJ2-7,CASRRTSEHYEQYF,TGTGCCAGCAGAAGGACTAGCGAACACTACGAGCAGTACTTC
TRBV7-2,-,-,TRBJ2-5,CASSLRGKRQGGQETQYF,TGTGCCAGCAGCTTAAGAGGGAAGCGGCAGGGGGGCCAAGAGACCCAGTACTTC
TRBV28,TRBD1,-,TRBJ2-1,CATRGRFLTNSYNEQFF,TGTGCCACCAGGGGGCGATTTTTAACGAACTCCTACAATGAGCAGTTCTTC
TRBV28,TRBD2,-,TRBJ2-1,CASSSLAESSYNEQFF,TGTGCCAGCAGTTCCCTAGCGGAGAGCTCCTACAATGAGCAGTTCTTC
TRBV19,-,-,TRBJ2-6,CASRRGSSGANVLTF,TGTGCCAGTAGAAGAGGGAGCTCTGGGGCCAACGTCCTGACTTTC
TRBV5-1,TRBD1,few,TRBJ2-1,CASSLDRVNEQFF,TGCGCCAGCAGCTTAGACAGGGTCAATGAGCAGTTCTTC
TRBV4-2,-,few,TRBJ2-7,CASSQDLDLPTQGQYF,TGTGCCAGCAGCCAAGATCTCGACTTACCTACGCAGGGGCAGTACTTC
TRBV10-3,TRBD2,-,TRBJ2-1,CAIKSRTSTNEQFF,TGTGCCATCAAGTCCAGGACTAGCACCAATGAGCAGTTCTTC
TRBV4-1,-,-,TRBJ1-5,CASSDPGSNQPQHF,TGCGCCAGCAGCGATCCAGGGAGCAATCAGCCCCAGCATTTT
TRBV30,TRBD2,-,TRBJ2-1,CAWSGGLAGGLIEQFF,TGTGCCTGGAGTGGCGGACTAGCGGGAGGGCTGATTGAGCAGTTCTTC
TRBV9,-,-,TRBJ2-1,CASSVDVAYSYNEQFF,TGTGCCAGCAGCGTAGATGTAGCGTACTCCTACAATGAGCAGTTCTTC